These T cell receptor beta chains were read from a single sample in a study of T cell repertoires in cytomegalovirus infection. From the reads, TCRdb called clonotypes with MiXCR, one entry per CDR3 protein. Seen here are approximately 1,000,000 distinct CDR3 sequences, roughly 30% observed once, and the top ten hold about 14%. Their antigens are not known. The material was cultured CD8+ T cells from PBMCs, obtained from culture after CMV antigen stimulation. The receptors come from a human donor in good health (CMV status not recorded). Some clones in this sample may be carry-over from other donors' samples. The CDR3 runs from the conserved cysteine through the conserved F or W. D genes are given only for firm matches. Clone size is stated in some rows and not others, as once, few, many or a class when expanded.

abundance,d_gene,v_gene,j_gene,CDR3nt,CDR3aa
few,TRBD1,TRBV4-1,TRBJ2-5,TGCGCCAGCAGCCAAGATCGGGGACAGGATGAGACCCAGTACTTC,CASSQDRGQDETQYF
few,-,TRBV7-9,TRBJ2-6,TGTGCCAGCAGCCAGGTGGGGGTTGGGGCCAACGTCCTGACTTTC,CASSQVGVGANVLTF
few,-,TRBV12-5,TRBJ1-1,TGTGCTAGTGGTTTAAAGCCCGAGGACACTGAAGCTTTCTTT,CASGLKPEDTEAFF
-,-,TRBV6-1,TRBJ1-1,TGTGCCATCGTCAGGTACACTGAAGCTTTCTTT,CAIVRYTEAFF
few,-,TRBV25-1,TRBJ1-5,TGTGCCAGCAGTGGCGAAGGGGGAATGGGTCAGCCCCAGCATTTT,CASSGEGGMGQPQHF
-,-,TRBV27,TRBJ1-6,TGTGCCAGCAGTTTAGGGAACGGTTCACCCCTCCACTTT,CASSLGNGSPLHF
many,-,TRBV12-3/TRBV12-4,TRBJ2-1,TGTGCCAGCAGTTTAACTAGCTCTTACAATGAGCAGTTCTTC,CASSLTSSYNEQFF
many,TRBD2,TRBV7-2,TRBJ2-1,TGTGCCAGCAGCGCCCGACTAGCGGGGAGCTCCTACAATGAGCAGTTCTTC,CASSARLAGSSYNEQFF
few,-,TRBV7-9,TRBJ2-7,TGTGCCAGCACACCCCCTCTGAGGGAATACGAGCAGTACTTC,CASTPPLREYEQYF
few,-,TRBV7-6,TRBJ2-2,TGTGCCAGCAGCTCCCCCGCGAACACCGGGGAGCTGTTTTTT,CASSSPANTGELFF
many,-,TRBV7-9,TRBJ2-1,TGTGCCAGCAGCCTTTACGCGGGTGACAATGAGCAGTTCTTC,CASSLYAGDNEQFF
few,TRBD1,TRBV6-2/TRBV6-3,TRBJ1-5,TGTGCCAGCACCCCCGAGAACTACAGGGGTTCAGGGCAGCCCCAGCATTTT,CASTPENYRGSGQPQHF
-,-,TRBV7-6,TRBJ2-7,TGTGCCAGCAGCTCGCATGGGGGTTACGAGCAGTACTTC,CASSSHGGYEQYF
few,TRBD1,TRBV12-3/TRBV12-4,TRBJ2-4,TGTGCCAGTGCCGGGACAGGGGTTCGTCAAAACATTCAGTACTTC,CASAGTGVRQNIQYF
many,-,TRBV7-7,TRBJ2-7,TGTGCTAGCAGCTTAACGGCAGATCCCTCCTACGAGCAGTACTTC,CASSLTADPSYEQYF
-,TRBD1,TRBV6-2/TRBV6-3,TRBJ1-5,TGTGCCAGCAGTTACCCCGGGACAGATCCTACTCAGCCCCAGCATTTT,CASSYPGTDPTQPQHF
-,-,TRBV6-2/TRBV6-3,TRBJ2-1,TGTGCCAGCAGTTACAAAGCCGGGGCCTCAGGCGGCTCCTACAATGAGCAGTTCTTC,CASSYKAGASGGSYNEQFF
-,-,TRBV7-8,TRBJ1-5,TGTGCCAGCAGCTTAGTGAGGGACGGCAATCAGCCCCAGCATTTT,CASSLVRDGNQPQHF
-,-,TRBV5-6,TRBJ1-2,TGTGCCAGCAGCCTTGAGTTCAGGGATGGTGGCTACACCTTC,CASSLEFRDGGYTF
-,-,TRBV27,TRBJ2-7,TGTGCCAGCAGTTTAGGGCACGGAGGGGTCAGCGAGCAGTACTTC,CASSLGHGGVSEQYF
few,TRBD2,TRBV19,TRBJ2-1,TGTGCCAGTAGTATAGATGCTAGCGGGGGGGCATCCTACAATGAGCAGTTCTTC,CASSIDASGGASYNEQFF
many,TRBD1,TRBV7-8,TRBJ2-1,TGTGCCAGCAGCACTGACAGGGCGGTCTACAATGAGCAGTTCTTC,CASSTDRAVYNEQFF
-,TRBD2,TRBV6-5,TRBJ2-1,TGTGCCAGCAGTAACGGACTAGCGGCCTACAATGAGCAGTTCTTC,CASSNGLAAYNEQFF
-,TRBD1,TRBV6-2/TRBV6-3,TRBJ1-1,TGTGCCAGCAGTTACGAGAGGGGCAGGGGGCGGACTGAAGCTTTCTTT,CASSYERGRGRTEAFF
-,TRBD1,TRBV6-1,TRBJ1-1,TGTGCCAGCAGTGAAAGACAGGGGGCGAACACTGAAGCTTTCTTT,CASSERQGANTEAFF
-,TRBD2,TRBV6-2/TRBV6-3,TRBJ2-1,TGTGTCAGCGAGTTTACTGGCGGGGGGTTGAATGAGCAGTTCTTC,CVSEFTGGGLNEQFF
-,TRBD1,TRBV2,TRBJ2-7,TGTGCCAACCAGGGACAGGGCTACGAGCAGTACTTC,CANQGQGYEQYF